Below, 19 T cell receptor beta chains from the same sample are listed, as sequenced in a study of patients and donors after allogeneic stem cell transplantation. TCRdb re-called the RT-PCR reads with MiXCR, one entry per CDR3 protein. This table has about 40,000 distinct CDR3 sequences, about 30% appearing once. Sample: blood, either unsorted or a sorted T cell fraction (not recorded which). The receptor source for this set is a human donor who was either an allogeneic HSCT recipient or a stem cell or donor lymphocyte infusion donor (not recorded which). It is not recorded whose cells these are; they may come from a transplant donor.

This clonotype turned up a few times. The chain combines TRBV28 with TRBJ1-1; D may be TRBD1 (5 bases). Germline CDR1 and CDR2: MDHEN and SYDVKM. This CDR3 has 14 residues. V dropped 6 bases and J dropped 1 base, with 12 bases sitting between them. The CDR3 sequence: CASSIGHSNTEAFF. Here the CDR3 DNA reads TGTGCCAGCAGCATAGGACACTCGAACACTGAAGCTTTCTTT.

This chain links TRBV4-2 with TRBJ2-2; 8 bases fit TRBD1. Per germline, CDR1 LGHNA and CDR2 YNFKEQ. This CDR3 has 17 amino acids. V shed 0 bases, J shed 7 bases, and the junction held 10 bases outside the gene matches. The CDR3 loop is CASSQDQNRGAGGELFF. The CDR3 DNA is TGTGCCAGCAGCCAAGATCAAAACAGGGGGGCAGGCGGGGAGCTGTTTTTT.

This clonotype was observed a few times. J is TRBJ2-3 and V is TRBV14; possible D gene TRBD2, 5 bases. V was trimmed by 4 bases and J by 5 bases, leaving 7 bases between them. Per the germline V gene, CDR1 is SGHDN and CDR2 is FVKESK. The CDR3 is 12 amino acids. In nucleotides, the CDR3 is TGTGCCAGCAGCCTCGGGGTAGATACGCAGTATTTT. Translated, it gives CASSLGVDTQYF. The complete variable domain, with remaining parts taken from reference TRBV14 and TRBJ2-3, reads EAGVTQFPSHSVIEKGQTVTLRCDPISGHDNLYWYRRVMGKEIKFLLHFVKESKQDESGMPNNRFLAERTGGTYSTLKVQPAELEDSGVYFCASSLGVDTQYFGPGTRLTVL.

This clonotype was found a few times. The chain couples TRBV28 to TRBJ2-5; no definite D call. Germline V gene data show CDR1 as MDHEN and CDR2 as SYDVKM. The ends were cut back, 2 bases at V and 4 bases at J, with 8 bases in the middle. CDR3 length: 13 residues. The CDR3 loop reads CASSLARRETQYF. CDR3 sequence (DNA): TGTGCCAGCAGTTTAGCACGGAGAGAGACCCAGTACTTC.

Many counts were recorded for this clonotype. This chain connects TRBV4-3 to TRBJ1-3; D gene unclear. Between the trimmed V and J ends, which lost 0 bases and 5 bases, there was a span of 5 bases. From germline, CDR1 is LGHNA and CDR2 YSLEER. The CDR3 runs to 13 residues. The DNA of the CDR3 is TGCGCCAGCAGCCAAGAAGGTAGAAACACCATATATTTT. It specifies CASSQEGRNTIYF.

The rearrangement links TRBV11-1 to TRBJ2-2; TRBD1 aligns across 9 bases. J was trimmed by 1 base and V by 4 bases; bases with no gene match: 4. Germline CDR1 SGHAT, CDR2 FQDESV (reference sequence). The CDR3 contains 16 residues. The CDR3 region has the DNA TGTGCCAGCAGCTCCCAGACAGGGGGGAACACCGGGGAGCTGTTTTTT. It codes for CASSSQTGGNTGELFF.

This clonotype was observed many times. This chain links TRBV2 with TRBJ1-1; tentative D call: TRBD1 (5 bases). Looked up from germline, CDR1 is SNHLY and CDR2 is FYNNEI. V was cut by 6 bases and J by 5 bases, with 16 bases left in between. CDR3 length equals 14 residues. This chain's CDR3 is CASRRGPTRTEAFF. CDR3 DNA: TGTGCCAGCAGGAGGGGACCAACGAGGACTGAAGCTTTCTTT.

This clonotype has just a few counts. The chain recombines TRBV4-3 with TRBJ1-1; TRBD1 matches 7 bases. The CDR3 totals 18 residues. The germline V gene has CDR1 LGHNA and CDR2 YSLEER. V was clipped by 2 bases and J by 1 base; unmatched bases: 13. In DNA, the CDR3 is TGCGCCAGCAGCCAAAGCTTCAGCGGAACAGGGGAGAACACTGAAGCTTTCTTT. Amino acids: CASSQSFSGTGENTEAFF.

This clonotype occurred once. The genes are TRBV28 and TRBJ2-5, with a possible D match to TRBD1 (7 bases). The CDR3 extends over 14 amino acids. Trimming stripped 6 bases from V and 4 bases from J, with 15 bases between. Germline V gene data show CDR1 as MDHEN and CDR2 as SYDVKM. CDR3 DNA: TGTGCCAGCAGGCACCAGGGGGGAGGAGAGACCCAGTACTTC. Protein: CASRHQGGGETQYF. Full variable domain (outside the CDR3, taken from reference TRBV28 and TRBJ2-5): DVKVTQSSRYLVKRTGEKVFLECVQDMDHENMFWYRQDPGLGLRLIYFSYDVKMKEKGDIPEGYSVSREKKERFSLILESASTNQTSMYLCASRHQGGGETQYFGPGTRLLVL.

The chain has TRBV9 and TRBJ2-7; 7 bases line up with TRBD2. This CDR3 comprises 16 residues. Germline V gives CDR1 SGDLS, CDR2 YYNGEE. The J segment lost 2 bases and the V segment lost 4 bases, leaving 12 bases of the junction unmatched. The CDR3, as DNA: TGTGCCAGCAGCCCAATGGGAGGGAGAAGAACCTACGAGCAGTACTTC. Encoded protein: CASSPMGGRRTYEQYF.

This clonotype showed up just a few times. The chain joins TRBV6-5 to TRBJ1-2; the match to TRBD1 covers 8 bases. Trimming removed 0 bases from V and 4 bases from J; junction bases left unmatched: 4. Germline lookup yields CDR1 MNHEY and CDR2 SVGAGI. The CDR3 contains 15 residues. For the CDR3, the DNA is TGTGCCAGCAGTTACTCGATCACAGGGGGCTATGGCTACACCTTC. It encodes CASSYSITGGYGYTF.

This chain uses TRBV5-1 with TRBJ2-2; either TRBD1 or TRBD2 may fit D (5 bases each). Germline V CDR1 and CDR2: SGHRS, YFSETQ. Trimming cost V 3 bases and J 1 base, with 10 bases left between them. The CDR3 contains 15 residues. The CDR3 is CASSSGTMNTGELFF. The CDR3 nucleotides read TGCGCCAGCAGCTCCGGGACCATGAACACCGGGGAGCTGTTTTTT.

The gene calls are TRBV27 and TRBJ2-3; either TRBD1 or TRBD2 may supply D (6 bases each). V lost 4 bases and J lost 9, with 17 bases in between. This CDR3 has 14 amino acids. Germline lookup yields CDR1 MNHEY and CDR2 SMNVEV (reference sequence). The CDR3: CASSWGLAPMTQYF. CDR3 nucleotides: TGTGCCAGCAGTTGGGGGCTAGCGCCCATGACGCAGTATTTT.

The rearrangement uses TRBV28 and TRBJ2-1; D might be TRBD2 (5 bases). V lost 5 bases and J 6 bases, leaving 20 bases between the germline ends. Germline V gives CDR1 MDHEN, CDR2 SYDVKM. The CDR3 totals 16 residues. The CDR3 is CASSPAGAGVRNEQFF. The DNA of the CDR3 is TGTGCCAGCAGTCCGGCGGGCGCTGGGGTACGCAATGAGCAGTTCTTC.

This clonotype was observed a few times. The gene calls are TRBV5-1 and TRBJ1-5; no reliable D call. This CDR3 has 13 residues. Trimming left V 4 bases short and J 7 bases short, with 12 bases between. Germline V CDR1 and CDR2: SGHRS, YFSETQ. The CDR3 loop is CASSPEFGQPQHF. The CDR3 nucleotides read TGCGCCAGCAGCCCCGAATTCGGCCAGCCCCAGCATTTT.

This clonotype occurred a few times. The rearrangement joins TRBV29-1 to TRBJ2-2; perhaps TRBD2 as D (6 bases). The CDR3 runs to 15 residues. Germline V gene sequence: CDR1 SQVTM, CDR2 ANQGSEA. The V end lost 5 bases, the J end lost 0 bases, and 13 bases lay between the germline ends. As DNA, the CDR3 is TGCAGCGTTTTATCCGGGAGAGCGAACACCGGGGAGCTGTTTTTT. Encoded protein: CSVLSGRANTGELFF.

The chain combines TRBV7-9 with TRBJ2-2, with 8 positions matching TRBD2. In germline, CDR1 is SEHNR, CDR2 FQNEAQ (reference sequence). This CDR3 has 15 residues. V lost 4 bases, J lost 0 bases, and 1 base stayed unmatched. CDR3 nucleotides: TGTGCCAGCAGCTCGGGACTAGCGAACACCGGGGAGCTGTTTTTT. Translation gives CASSSGLANTGELFF.

This clonotype appeared a few times. This chain joins TRBV9 and TRBJ1-4, with D possibly TRBD1 on 5 matching bases. The V gene's germline CDR1 is SGDLS and CDR2 YYNGEE. The CDR3 runs to 16 residues. The V end was cut by 0 bases, the J end by 0 bases, with 9 bases between. Here the CDR3 reads CASSVGRGATNEKLFF. The CDR3 DNA sequence: TGTGCCAGCAGCGTAGGAAGGGGAGCAACTAATGAAAAACTGTTTTTT. Supplemented by reference TRBV9 and TRBJ1-4, the full variable domain reads DSGVTQTPKHLITATGQRVTLRCSPRSGDLSVYWYQQSLDQGLQFLIQYYNGEERAKGNILERFSAQQFPDLHSELNLSSLELGDSALYFCASSVGRGATNEKLFFGSGTQLSVL.

This clonotype was seen more than once but under ten times. The rearrangement links TRBV18 to TRBJ2-3, with 9 bases that match TRBD2. The CDR3 contains 18 residues. CDR1 KGHSH and CDR2 LQKENI come from the germline V gene. After removal of 2 bases from V and 4 bases from J, the junction contained 13 bases not matched to a gene. This CDR3 reads CASSPIALAGKSADTQYF. Here the CDR3 DNA reads TGTGCCAGCTCACCAATTGCACTAGCGGGCAAGTCGGCAGATACGCAGTATTTT. Full variable domain (missing parts from reference TRBV18 and TRBJ2-3): NAGVMQNPRHLVRRRGQEARLRCSPMKGHSHVYWYRQLPEEGLKFMVYLQKENIIDESGMPKERFSAEFPKEGPSILRIQQVVRGDSAAYFCASSPIALAGKSADTQYFGPGTRLTVL.